These 27 T cell receptor beta chains were all obtained from the same sample, sequenced in a study of Graves' ophthalmopathy and Graves' hyperthyroidism. Amplifying from RNA transcripts, the study obtained TCR beta CDR3 regions. Following a first-round RT-PCR that used HTBI primers, a second-round multiplex PCR was carried out. MiXCR was run by TCRdb on the multiplex PCR reads, yielding one entry per CDR3 protein. The data show approximately 700,000 distinct CDR3 sequences, over 40% seen once. Sequencing used peripheral blood. These receptors all come from an adult man with Graves' ophthalmopathy.

The V gene is TRBV2, the J gene TRBJ2-5; D ambiguous. The germline gives CDR1 SNHLY, CDR2 FYNNEI. Trimming took off 7 bases at V and 2 bases at J, with 8 bases between the two ends. The CDR3 runs 12 residues. In DNA form, the CDR3 reads TGTGCCAGCACCGGGCGGCAAGAGACCCAGTACTTC. Its protein product is CASTGRQETQYF.

Many counts were recorded for this clonotype. The rearrangement uses TRBV5-8 and TRBJ2-5, with D possibly being TRBD1 (6 bases). This CDR3 comprises 14 residues. The V end was cut by 3 bases, the J end by 5 bases, with 14 bases between. CDR1 is SGHTS, CDR2 YDEGEE, per germline. CDR3: CASSSLTGLETQYF. The DNA for the CDR3 is TGTGCCAGCAGCTCACTTACAGGGCTGGAGACCCAGTACTTC.

This clonotype was observed at least ten times. The chain carries TRBV2 and TRBJ2-2; TRBD2 matches at 8 bases. V lost 3 bases, J lost 6 bases, and 6 bases stayed unmatched. This CDR3 has 15 residues. Germline CDR1 reads SNHLY; CDR2 reads FYNNEI. The CDR3 protein is CASSELTSEAGELFF. CDR3 nucleotide sequence: TGTGCCAGCAGTGAGCTGACTAGCGAGGCCGGGGAGCTGTTTTTT.

The rearrangement links TRBV25-1 to TRBJ2-5; D ambiguous. Looked up from germline, CDR1 is MGHDK and CDR2 is SYGVNS. This CDR3 region has 12 residues. V shed 6 bases and J shed 5 bases, with 10 bases lying between them. This chain's CDR3 is CASRYDGETQYF. The CDR3 coding sequence is TGTGCCAGCAGATATGATGGGGAGACCCAGTACTTC.

The chain employs TRBV29-1 and TRBJ2-7; weak D call: TRBD2 (5 bases). This CDR3 has 9 residues. The V gene's germline CDR1 is SQVTM and CDR2 ANQGSEA. The CDR3 nucleotides read TGCACGGGGAGCTACGAGCAGTACTTC. The encoded protein is CTGSYEQYF.

The sample holds a few counts of this clonotype. The chain couples TRBV13 to TRBJ2-7; the D is unclear. CDR1 is PRHDT, CDR2 FYEKMQ, per germline (reference sequence). V dropped 0 bases and J dropped 6 bases, with 6 bases sitting between them. The CDR3 consists of 12 residues. The CDR3, as DNA: TGTGCCAGCAGCTTAGGCCACCCCGAGCAGTACTTC. Translated, it gives CASSLGHPEQYF.

CDR3 nucleotides: TGTGCCAGCATTAACTTGGGACAGTTCTTC. Translation gives CASINLGQFF. This rearrangement joins TRBV2 to TRBJ2-1, with unresolved D. Trimming stripped 7 bases from V and 13 bases from J, with 11 bases between. Per the germline V gene, CDR1 is SNHLY and CDR2 is FYNNEI. The CDR3 extends over 10 amino acids.

This clonotype showed up just a few times. V usage is TRBV9 and J usage is TRBJ1-6; 9 nucleotides align to TRBD1. Germline loops: CDR1 SGDLS, CDR2 YYNGEE. This CDR3 region has 15 residues. J gave up 7 bases and V 3 bases, and 5 bases lay outside the gene matches. The CDR3 reads CASSGNDRGNSPLHF. The CDR3 region has the DNA TGTGCCAGCAGCGGAAATGACAGGGGGAATTCACCCCTCCACTTT.

This clonotype turned up a few times. The rearrangement uses TRBV6-1 and TRBJ1-2; D is ambiguous. The CDR3 has 15 amino acids. Germline V gene sequence: CDR1 MNHNS, CDR2 SASEGT. V was trimmed by 0 bases and J by 3 bases, leaving 11 bases between them. The CDR3 loop reads CASSEAYGSDYGYTF. The CDR3 DNA reads TGTGCCAGCAGTGAAGCGTACGGCAGTGACTATGGCTACACCTTC.

In its sample, this clonotype was seen once. It may be a read error: a sequence one base away is much more abundant. Since the CDR3 does not end with the conserved phenylalanine or tryptophan, this likely comes from a read error. The chain recombines TRBV2 with TRBJ1-1; D might be TRBD1 (5 bases). From germline, CDR1 is SNHLY and CDR2 FYNNEI. V lost 9 bases, J lost 6 bases, and 14 bases lay in between. The CDR3 loop spans 12 amino acids. The CDR3 nucleotides are TGTGCCAGTCGGGGAGGGGTGGCTGAAGCTTTCCTT. This gives the protein CASRGGVAEAFL.

This clonotype was recorded many times. The chain links TRBV7-2 to TRBJ1-2; a weak D match, TRBD1 (6 bases). The V and J ends lost 3 bases and 0 bases respectively, with 11 bases between them. Per germline, CDR1 SGHTA and CDR2 FQGNSA. The CDR3 is 15 residues long. The CDR3 loop reads CASSFVQGANYGYTF. DNA of the CDR3: TGTGCCAGCAGCTTCGTACAGGGAGCTAACTATGGCTACACCTTC.

This clonotype was observed many times. V is TRBV19 and J is TRBJ2-5; weak D call: TRBD1 (6 bases). In germline, CDR1 is LNHDA, CDR2 SQIVND (reference sequence). The length of the CDR3 is 12 residues. V was cut by 3 bases and J by 4 bases, with 6 bases left in between. In DNA form, the CDR3 reads TGTGCCAGTAGTATGGACAGAGAGACCCAGTACTTC. It is translated as CASSMDRETQYF.

CDR3 region: CSVDLRDRGSNEQFF. In nucleotides, the CDR3 is TGCAGCGTTGACCTCCGGGACAGGGGCTCCAATGAGCAGTTCTTC. J is TRBJ2-7 and V is TRBV29-1; 10 nucleotides line up with TRBD1. The J call is uncertain, as TRBJ2-1 better fits the DNA end. The CDR3 has 15 residues. Germline CDR1 SQVTM, CDR2 ANQGSEA.

This clonotype appeared a single time. This chain links TRBV29-1 with TRBJ2-7; the match to TRBD2 covers 10 bases. With V trimmed by 8 bases and J by 7 bases, 8 bases remained unmatched. Germline CDR1 and CDR2: SQVTM and ANQGSEA. This CDR3 region has 12 residues. CDR3 coding DNA: TGCAGCCAGTCTAGCGGGAGTCGAGAGCAGTACTTC. Translated: CSQSSGSREQYF.

Concerning this clonotype: No DNA is shown, since the ends of the CDR3 on it are uncertain; the CDR3 is the one TCRdb lists. The V gene is TRBV29-1, the J gene TRBJ1-2. CDR1 and CDR2 from the germline V gene are SQVTM and ANQGSEA. The CDR3 is 12 amino acids in total, end residues counted. Here the CDR3 reads CSVAETEYGCTF.

The chain uses TRBV11-3 and TRBJ1-6; D is perhaps TRBD1 (6 bases). The CDR3 has 15 residues. Looked up from germline, CDR1 is SGHNT and CDR2 is YENEEA. V lost 5 bases and J 7 bases, leaving 15 bases between the germline ends. The CDR3 loop is CASSQGGGRNSPLHF. The CDR3 DNA reads as TGTGCCAGCAGCCAAGGGGGGGGGCGCAATTCACCCCTCCACTTT. The whole variable domain, filled in from reference TRBV11-3 and TRBJ1-6, reads EAGVVQSPRYKIIEKKQPVAFWCNPISGHNTLYWYLQNLGQGPELLIRYENEEAVDDSQLPKDRFSAERLKGVDSTLKIQPAELGDSAVYLCASSQGGGRNSPLHFGNGTRLTVT.

As for this clonotype: The junction departs from germline at one end; a sequencing error may be responsible. The chain links TRBV19 to TRBJ1-1, with TRBD1 matching over 10 bases. Per the germline V gene, CDR1 is LNHDA and CDR2 is SQIVND (reference sequence). The CDR3 runs to 16 residues. CDR3 residues: CAGSIRPGQGSAEAFF. The CDR3, as DNA: TGTGCCGGTAGTATAAGGCCGGGACAGGGGTCCGCTGAAGCTTTCTTT.

This clonotype was seen a handful of times. The chain has TRBV12-3 or TRBV12-4 and TRBJ1-2, with unresolved D. The germline V and J ends were trimmed by 1 base and 8 bases, with 14 bases remaining between them. The CDR3 contains 14 residues. The CDR3: CASSLGATSWGYTF. CDR3 DNA sequence: TGTGCCAGCAGTTTAGGCGCGACATCCTGGGGCTACACCTTC.

In its sample, this clonotype was seen many times. CDR3 sequence: CATSEPRGSGELFF. The CDR3 DNA sequence: TGTGCCACCAGTGAGCCAAGGGGATCCGGGGAGCTGTTTTTT. The chain combines TRBV24-1 with TRBJ2-2, with D possibly matching TRBD1 (5 bases). The CDR3 sequence is 14 residues long. Germline assignment: CDR1 KGHDR and CDR2 SFDVKD. Between the trimmed V and J ends, which lost 4 bases and 6 bases, there was a span of 11 bases.

The chain joins TRBV20-1 to TRBJ1-1; TRBD1 is a possible D gene (6 bases). CDR1 is DFQATT, CDR2 SNEGSKA, per germline (reference sequence). The CDR3 covers 12 residues. Trimming removed 3 bases from V and 9 bases from J, with 14 bases in between. The CDR3 DNA is TGCAGTGCTAGCCCTGACAGGCCCCAAGCTTTCTTT. Residues: CSASPDRPQAFF.

The V call is TRBV30, the J call TRBJ1-1; a weak D match, TRBD1 (5 bases). Per germline, CDR1 GTSNPN and CDR2 SVGIG (reference sequence). The CDR3 covers 11 residues. V was clipped by 0 bases and J by 9 bases, with 8 bases between them. The CDR3 coding sequence is TGTGCCTGGAGTGTAGGGGCACAAGCTTTCTTT. It encodes CAWSVGAQAFF.

This clonotype was counted once. The gene calls are TRBV7-2 and TRBJ2-7; 13 bases are a match to TRBD2. V gave up 5 bases and J gave up 9 bases; unmatched junction bases: 1. There are 12 residues in the CDR3. Germline assignment: CDR1 SGHTA and CDR2 FQGNSA. The CDR3 protein is CASSRLAGGQYF. The DNA for the CDR3 is TGTGCCAGCAGCCGACTAGCGGGGGGGCAGTACTTC. Full variable domain (missing parts from reference TRBV7-2 and TRBJ2-7): GAGVSQSPSNKVTEKGKDVELRCDPISGHTALYWYRQSLGQGLEFLIYFQGNSAPDKSGLPSDRFSAERTGGSVSTLTIQRTQQEDSAVYLCASSRLAGGQYFGPGTRLTVT.

This chain uses TRBV4-1 with TRBJ2-7; D assignment may be TRBD1 or TRBD2 (5 bases each). From germline, CDR1 is MGHRA and CDR2 YSYEKL. The CDR3 is 16 amino acids. The ends were cut back, 3 bases at V and 3 bases at J, with 18 bases in the middle. In DNA form, the CDR3 reads TGCGCCAGCAGCCACCAAACGGGACCCAAAAACTACGAGCAGTACTTC. It yields the protein CASSHQTGPKNYEQYF.

V and J are TRBV10-3 and TRBJ1-6; D uncertain. Trimming stripped 8 bases from V and 2 bases from J, with 7 bases between. The CDR3 contains 13 residues. Germline-derived CDR1 and CDR2 are ENHRY and SYGVKD. The CDR3 DNA is TGTGCCATCGGGAGCGCCTATAATTCACCCCTCCACTTT. This sequence encodes CAIGSAYNSPLHF.

This clonotype has only a few counts. The chain links TRBV5-6 to TRBJ1-6, with D hard to call. The germline V gene encodes CDR1 SGHDT and CDR2 YYEEEE. V shed 0 bases and J shed 5 bases, with 9 bases lying between them. The CDR3 totals 15 residues. The CDR3 DNA follows: TGTGCCAGCAGCTTGGGCCTTAATGATAATTCACCCCTCCACTTT. It is translated as CASSLGLNDNSPLHF.

To note about this clonotype: Without the conserved terminal phenylalanine or tryptophan, this CDR3 likely stems from a read error. The DNA is left out, because the CDR3 cannot be placed on it with certainty; the CDR3 is given as TCRdb lists it. V usage is TRBV15 and J usage is TRBJ1-5. CDR1 LNHNV and CDR2 YYDKDF come from the germline V gene (reference sequence). From its first to its last residue, the CDR3 has 14 amino acids. The CDR3 loop reads CATSSADSNQPQQT.

This clonotype was detected once. This may be a read error: a much more frequent sequence differs by one nucleotide. Likely a read error: the CDR3 ends without its conserved phenylalanine or tryptophan. This chain links TRBV7-3 with TRBJ2-7, with D tentatively TRBD2 (6 bases). Trimming left V 2 bases short and J 6 bases short, with 11 bases between. CDR1 is SGHTA and CDR2 is FQGTGA in the germline V gene. The CDR3 spans 13 residues. CDR3 sequence (DNA): TGTGCCAGCAGCTTAGAAAAGGGAGGCGAGCAGTACCTC. This sequence encodes CASSLEKGGEQYL.